Listed here are 25 T cell receptor beta chains from one sample, sequenced in a study of Siglec-9 on CD8 T cells in melanoma. The assay was immunoSEQ multiplex PCR, and TCRdb's table has in-frame clones only and misses some. The data show about 36,000 clones, approximately 83% seen once. The sample taken for sequencing was Siglec-9- CD8+ T cells sorted from blood. These receptors came from a human donor in good health.

The chain couples TRBV21-1 to TRBJ2-7; TRBD2 is the table's D call, not checked against the DNA. TRBV21-1 counts as a pseudogene. The CDR3 loop spans 17 amino acids. This CDR3 is CASSKGWTSGNSYEQYF. The CDR3 DNA follows: TGTGCCAGCAGCAAAGGATGGACTAGCGGGAACTCCTACGAGCAGTACTTC.

J is TRBJ2-2 and V is TRBV19, with 9 bases identical to TRBD1. This CDR3 is built from 15 residues. With 2 bases clipped from V and 4 bases from J, the junction kept 2 bases outside the gene matches. CDR1 LNHDA and CDR2 SQIVND come from the germline V gene (reference sequence). In DNA form, the CDR3 reads TGTGCCAGTAGTATATCGACAGGGGGCACCGGGGAGCTGTTTTTT. Its translation is CASSISTGGTGELFF.

The V and J genes are TRBV6-5 and TRBJ2-1; 14 nucleotides agree with TRBD2. Trimming took 3 bases from V and 9 from J; bases not matched to a gene: 4. Per germline, CDR1 MNHEY and CDR2 SVGAGI. The CDR3 length is 15 residues. As DNA, the CDR3 is TGTGCCAGCAGTTATTCCGGGACTAGCGGGGGTGAGCAGTTCTTC. As protein: CASSYSGTSGGEQFF.

The chain employs TRBV7-9 and TRBJ2-7; 8 bases match TRBD2. Unmatched junction bases numbered 7, after V lost 3 bases and J lost 0 bases. Germline V lookup: CDR1 SEHNR, CDR2 FQNEAQ (reference sequence). This CDR3 has 16 residues. The CDR3, as DNA: TGTGCCAGCAGCTTCTACCGCGGGGGGCCCTCCTACGAGCAGTACTTC. Residues: CASSFYRGGPSYEQYF.

The chain employs TRBV27 and TRBJ2-1; TRBD2 matches 8 bases. J was trimmed by 9 bases and V by 1 base; bases with no gene match: 5. CDR1 MNHEY and CDR2 SMNVEV come from the germline V gene (reference sequence). CDR3 length equals 14 residues. CDR3: CASSLLPGGPEQFF. The CDR3 nucleotides are TGTGCCAGCAGTTTATTACCGGGAGGGCCTGAGCAGTTCTTC.

This clone was observed once. V and J are TRBV10-3 and TRBJ2-7; no definite D call. The CDR3 runs to 12 residues. V was clipped by 6 bases and J by 2 bases, with 8 bases between them. Germline V lookup: CDR1 ENHRY, CDR2 SYGVKD. CDR3 residues: CAISEAPYEQYF. DNA for the CDR3: TGTGCCATCAGCGAGGCCCCCTACGAGCAGTACTTC.

The gene calls are TRBV7-9 and TRBJ2-7; D may match TRBD1 or TRBD2 (5 bases each). The germline gives CDR1 SEHNR, CDR2 FQNEAQ (reference sequence). The CDR3 is made up of 14 amino acids. Trimming took 1 base from V and 7 from J, leaving 14 bases between them. This chain's CDR3 is CASSLDFQGGEQYF. The CDR3 region has the DNA TGTGCCAGCAGCTTAGATTTCCAGGGCGGGGAGCAGTACTTC.

There are a few counts of this clone. This rearrangement joins TRBV28 to TRBJ1-1; 9 bases are a match to TRBD1. V lost 7 bases to trimming and J lost 11 bases; unmatched junction nucleotides: 11. Germline lookup yields CDR1 MDHEN and CDR2 SYDVKM. This CDR3 is built from 13 residues. CDR3 sequence (DNA): TGTGCCAGCATTGACAGGGGGGCCGGTTCGGCTTTCTTT. Protein sequence: CASIDRGAGSAFF.

This rearrangement joins TRBV19 to TRBJ2-3; the match to TRBD1 covers 11 bases. V lost 10 bases, J lost 4 bases, and 7 bases stayed unmatched. CDR3 length: 14 residues. Germline loops: CDR1 LNHDA, CDR2 SQIVND (reference sequence). The CDR3 coding sequence is TGTGCCACCACCGGGACAGGGGGAGCAGATACGCAGTATTTT. It codes for CATTGTGGADTQYF.

This clone came up a few times. V and J are TRBV6-1 and TRBJ2-7, with D tentatively TRBD2 (6 bases). The CDR3 consists of 14 residues. Trimming took off 5 bases at V and 5 bases at J, with 16 bases between the two ends. Germline CDR1 is MNHNS and CDR2 is SASEGT. CDR3 in DNA: TGTGCCAGCAGTTCGCCCGGGAGCCTAAACGAGCAGTACTTC. Amino acid sequence: CASSSPGSLNEQYF.

The gene calls are TRBV4-1 and TRBJ2-1; the D call may be TRBD1 or TRBD2 (5 bases each). In germline, CDR1 is MGHRA, CDR2 YSYEKL. The ends were cut back, 3 bases at V and 5 bases at J, with 11 bases in the middle. This CDR3 has 14 residues. Here the CDR3 reads CASSHWQGDNEQFF. The DNA of the CDR3 is TGCGCCAGCAGCCATTGGCAGGGAGACAATGAGCAGTTCTTC.

The chain couples TRBV27 to TRBJ2-1, with TRBD2 matching 8 bases. V gave up 4 bases and J gave up 5 bases; unmatched junction bases: 10. CDR1 is MNHEY and CDR2 is SMNVEV in the germline V gene (reference sequence). The CDR3 consists of 16 residues. CDR3 residues: CASSSLAGQVHNEQFF. CDR3 bases: TGTGCCAGCAGTTCCCTAGCGGGCCAGGTCCACAATGAGCAGTTCTTC.

This clone was seen just once. The chain has TRBV12-5 and TRBJ2-1, with 10 bases matching TRBD2. Germline CDR1 reads LGHNT; CDR2 reads FRNRAP. There are 18 residues in the CDR3. The ends lost 6 bases at V and 1 base at J; junction bases unmatched: 12. The CDR3 region has the DNA TGTGCTAGTGGCCTGACTAGCGGGCGCAGAGATTCCTACAATGAGCAGTTCTTC. Its translation: CASGLTSGRRDSYNEQFF. Full variable domain (rest looked up from reference TRBV12-5 and TRBJ2-1): DARVTQTPRHKVTEMGQEVTMRCQPILGHNTVFWYRQTMMQGLELLAYFRNRAPLDDSGMPKDRFSAEMPDATLATLKIQPSEPRDSAVYFCASGLTSGRRDSYNEQFFGPGTRLTVL.

The chain is built from TRBV18 and TRBJ2-1; 7 bases line up with TRBD2. J lost 1 base, V lost 4 bases, and 10 bases had no gene match. There are 17 residues in the CDR3. Germline V lookup: CDR1 KGHSH, CDR2 LQKENI. This chain's CDR3 is CASSQAPAGSSYNEQFF. The CDR3 coding sequence is TGTGCCAGCTCACAGGCACCAGCGGGATCGTCCTACAATGAGCAGTTCTTC.

The V gene is TRBV4-1, the J gene TRBJ2-7, with D maybe TRBD2 (6 bases). V lost 4 bases to trimming and J lost 4 bases, with 14 bases between them. This CDR3 has 14 residues. From germline, CDR1 is MGHRA and CDR2 YSYEKL. The CDR3 region is CASSPGSGLYEQYF. The CDR3 DNA sequence: TGCGCCAGCAGCCCCGGTAGCGGACTTTACGAGCAGTACTTC.

The CDR3 bases are TGTGCCAGCAGCCCTCTAGCGGGCTACAATGAGCAGTTCTTC. This translates into CASSPLAGYNEQFF. V and J are TRBV9 and TRBJ2-1, with TRBD2 matching over 8 bases. The germline gives CDR1 SGDLS, CDR2 YYNGEE. Trimming removed 4 bases from V and 3 bases from J; junction bases left unmatched: 3. CDR3 length: 14 amino acids.

The genes are TRBV7-9 and TRBJ2-5; 9 nucleotides agree with TRBD2. J gave up 4 bases and V 7 bases, and 19 bases lay outside the gene matches. This CDR3 spans 18 amino acids. Germline V gives CDR1 SEHNR, CDR2 FQNEAQ (reference sequence). CDR3 loop: CASNLWGIAGAKGETQYF. The CDR3 DNA reads as TGTGCCAGCAATCTGTGGGGGATAGCGGGGGCTAAAGGAGAGACCCAGTACTTC.

The chain recombines TRBV2 with TRBJ1-3; D unresolved. The CDR3 is made up of 14 amino acids. V lost 2 bases and J lost 4, with 9 bases in between. The V gene's germline CDR1 is SNHLY and CDR2 FYNNEI. The CDR3 loop reads CASSEWGAGNTIYF. The CDR3 DNA is TGTGCCAGCAGTGAATGGGGAGCCGGAAACACCATATATTTT.

This chain joins TRBV27 and TRBJ2-1; the match to TRBD1 covers 7 bases. Unmatched junction bases numbered 3, after V lost 5 bases and J lost 2 bases. CDR3 length: 14 residues. Germline V gene data show CDR1 as MNHEY and CDR2 as SMNVEV (reference sequence). The CDR3 reads CASSPRGTYNEQFF. The CDR3 bases are TGTGCCAGCAGTCCCAGGGGGACCTACAATGAGCAGTTCTTC.

The chain's CDR3 is CASSDLGFLGGDYGYTF. CDR3 in DNA: TGTGCCAGCAGTGATCTCGGTTTTTTGGGGGGCGACTATGGCTACACCTTC. The rearrangement links TRBV6-1 to TRBJ1-2, with D tentatively TRBD1 (6 bases). Germline CDR1 reads MNHNS; CDR2 reads SASEGT. The CDR3 is made up of 17 amino acids. V lost 3 bases to trimming and J lost 3 bases, with 20 bases between them.

The gene calls are TRBV10-2 and TRBJ2-1, with D tentatively TRBD1 or TRBD2 (5 bases each). CDR1 is WSHSY and CDR2 is SAAADI in the germline V gene. V was shortened by 5 bases and J by 3 bases, with 14 bases between the two germline ends. This CDR3 region has 15 residues. CDR3 in DNA: TGCGCCAGCAGTTTAGAGGGGTGGGACTACAATGAGCAGTTCTTC. This encodes CASSLEGWDYNEQFF.

The rearrangement joins TRBV6-5 to TRBJ2-3; 9 nucleotides line up with TRBD2. J was trimmed by 2 bases and V by 5 bases; bases with no gene match: 2. CDR3 size: 14 residues. Per germline, CDR1 MNHEY and CDR2 SVGAGI. The CDR3 loop is CASSIAGATDTQYF. The CDR3 DNA reads TGTGCCAGCAGTATAGCGGGAGCCACAGATACGCAGTATTTT.

The rearrangement joins TRBV6-4 to TRBJ1-1, with 8 bases aligning to TRBD1. Looked up from germline, CDR1 is MRHNA and CDR2 is SNTAGT. V dropped 6 bases and J dropped 7; count of bases not matched to a gene: 4. The CDR3 contains 12 residues. In DNA, the CDR3 is TGTGCCAGCAGCCCTGGGACAGGTGAAGCTTTCTTT. This encodes CASSPGTGEAFF.

The V call is TRBV27, the J call TRBJ1-6, with no clear D. Trimming took off 6 bases at V and 7 bases at J, with 7 bases between the two ends. Germline CDR1 is MNHEY and CDR2 is SMNVEV (reference sequence). This CDR3 has 12 amino acids. In nucleotides, the CDR3 is TGTGCCAGCAGCAATTTAAATTCACCCCTCCACTTT. Protein sequence: CASSNLNSPLHF.

The J gene is TRBJ1-4, the V gene TRBV27, with D hard to call. This CDR3 has 16 amino acids. Trimming removed 4 bases at V and 3 bases at J, with 15 bases between. In germline, CDR1 is MNHEY, CDR2 SMNVEV (reference sequence). CDR3 nucleotides: TGTGCCAGCAGTTCCCAATTCGGTCCACCTAATGAAAAACTGTTTTTT. Protein sequence: CASSSQFGPPNEKLFF. The entire variable domain, with the rest obtained from reference TRBV27 and TRBJ1-4, is as follows: EAQVTQNPRYLITVTGKKLTVTCSQNMNHEYMSWYRQDPGLGLRQIYYSMNVEVTDKGDVPEGYKVSRKEKRNFPLILESPSPNQTSLYFCASSSQFGPPNEKLFFGSGTQLSVL.